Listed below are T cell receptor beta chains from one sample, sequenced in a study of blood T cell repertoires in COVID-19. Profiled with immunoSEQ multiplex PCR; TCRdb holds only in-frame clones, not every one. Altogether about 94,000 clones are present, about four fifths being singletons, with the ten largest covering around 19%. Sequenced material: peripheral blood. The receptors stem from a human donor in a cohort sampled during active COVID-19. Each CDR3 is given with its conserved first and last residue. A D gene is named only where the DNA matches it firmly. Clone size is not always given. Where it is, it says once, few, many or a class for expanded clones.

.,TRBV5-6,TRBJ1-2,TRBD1,CASSQDRGGYGYTF,TGTGCCAGCAGCCAGGACAGGGGAGGCTATGGCTACACCTTC
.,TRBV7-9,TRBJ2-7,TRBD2,CASSLERGSSYEQYF,TGTGCCAGCAGCTTAGAGCGCGGGAGCTCCTACGAGCAGTACTTC
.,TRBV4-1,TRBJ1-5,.,CASSQAATATSNQPQHF,TGCGCCAGCAGCCAAGCGGCGACAGCTACTAGCAATCAGCCCCAGCATTTT
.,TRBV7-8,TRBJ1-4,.,CASSLAKRSEGPVGEKLFF,TGTGCCAGCAGCTTAGCAAAGCGTTCGGAGGGGCCGGTTGGTGAAAAACTGTTTTTT
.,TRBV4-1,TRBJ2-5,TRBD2,CASSQDKVAGLTQYF,TGCGCCAGCAGCCAAGATAAGGTAGCGGGCCTCACCCAGTACTTC
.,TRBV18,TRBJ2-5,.,CASSPGQKETQYF,TGTGCCAGCTCACCGGGCCAGAAAGAGACCCAGTACTTC
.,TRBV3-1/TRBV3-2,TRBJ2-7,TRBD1,CASRRQGEGYYEQYF,TGTGCCAGCAGACGACAGGGCGAGGGGTACTACGAGCAGTACTTC
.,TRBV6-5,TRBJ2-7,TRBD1,CASSNGQGSEQYF,TGTGCCAGCAGTAATGGACAGGGGAGCGAGCAGTACTTC
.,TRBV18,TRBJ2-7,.,CASSTSGNIHEQYF,TGTGCCAGCTCAACTTCCGGGAACATCCACGAGCAGTACTTC
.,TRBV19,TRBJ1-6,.,CASGSTPGAGAENSPLHF,TGTGCCAGTGGATCTACTCCAGGAGCAGGGGCTGAGAATTCACCCCTCCACTTT
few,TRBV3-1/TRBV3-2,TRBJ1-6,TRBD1,CASSLQGSSPLHF,TGTGCCAGCAGCTTACAGGGGAGTTCACCCCTCCACTTT
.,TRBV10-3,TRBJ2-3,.,CAISERTPQSADTQYF,TGTGCCATCAGTGAAAGGACTCCCCAGTCAGCAGATACGCAGTATTTT
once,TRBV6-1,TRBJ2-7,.,CASSEGGRFEQYF,TGTGCCAGCAGTGAAGGTGGCAGATTCGAGCAGTACTTC
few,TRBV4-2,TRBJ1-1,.,CASSPAEDSPNTEAFF,TGTGCCAGCAGCCCTGCTGAGGACAGCCCGAACACTGAAGCTTTCTTT
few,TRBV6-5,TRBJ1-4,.,CASSSQGNNEKLFF,TGTGCCAGCAGTTCTCAGGGCAATAATGAAAAACTGTTTTTT
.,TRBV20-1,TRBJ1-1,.,CSASIGTVNTEAFF,TGCAGTGCTAGTATTGGGACTGTGAACACTGAAGCTTTCTTT
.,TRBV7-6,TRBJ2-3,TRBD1,CASSPRGQQFTRGF,TGTGCCAGCAGCCCGAGGGGGCAGCAATTTACAAGGGGATTT
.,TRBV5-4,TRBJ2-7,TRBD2,CASSLPKGLAGGYEQYF,TGTGCCAGCAGCTTGCCTAAGGGACTAGCGGGAGGCTACGAGCAGTACTTC
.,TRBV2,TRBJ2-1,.,CASSAGSDEQFF,TGTGCCAGCAGTGCCGGAAGCGATGAGCAGTTCTTC
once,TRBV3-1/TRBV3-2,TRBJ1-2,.,CASSPTHAEDGYTF,TGTGCCAGCAGCCCTACACACGCCGAGGATGGCTACACCTTC
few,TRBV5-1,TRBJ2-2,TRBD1,CASSPGQGARAGELFF,TGCGCCAGCAGCCCCGGACAGGGGGCGCGCGCCGGGGAGCTGTTTTTT
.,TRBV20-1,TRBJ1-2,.,CSASPGIGFRFGGYTF,TGCAGTGCTAGTCCGGGGATAGGTTTTAGATTCGGTGGCTACACCTTC
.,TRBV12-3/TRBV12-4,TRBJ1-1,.,CASSLGSGTEAFF,TGTGCCAGCAGTTTGGGGTCGGGAACTGAAGCTTTCTTT
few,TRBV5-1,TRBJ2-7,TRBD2,CASSLYFGTTNYEQYF,TGCGCCAGCAGCTTGTATTTTGGGACTACGAACTACGAGCAGTACTTC
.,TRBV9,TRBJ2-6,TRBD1,CASSVARTGLSGANVLTF,TGTGCCAGCAGCGTTGCCAGGACAGGACTCTCTGGGGCCAACGTCCTGACTTTC
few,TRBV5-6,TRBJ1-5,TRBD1,CASSPQGFDQPQHF,TGTGCCAGCAGCCCACAGGGGTTCGATCAGCCCCAGCATTTT